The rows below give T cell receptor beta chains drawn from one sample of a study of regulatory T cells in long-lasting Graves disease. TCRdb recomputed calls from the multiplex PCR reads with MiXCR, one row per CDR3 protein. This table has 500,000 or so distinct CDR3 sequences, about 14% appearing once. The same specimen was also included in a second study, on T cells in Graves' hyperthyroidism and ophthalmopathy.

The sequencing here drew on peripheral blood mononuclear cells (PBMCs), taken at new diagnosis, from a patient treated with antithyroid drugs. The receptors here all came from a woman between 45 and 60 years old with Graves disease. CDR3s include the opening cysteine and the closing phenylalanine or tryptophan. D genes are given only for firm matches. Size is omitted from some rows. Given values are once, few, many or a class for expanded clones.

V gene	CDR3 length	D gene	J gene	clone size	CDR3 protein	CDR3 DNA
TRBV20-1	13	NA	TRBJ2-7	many	CSATRAGTNEQYF	TGCAGTGCTACGAGAGCCGGGACGAACGAGCAGTACTTC
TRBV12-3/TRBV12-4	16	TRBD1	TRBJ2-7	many	CASSSRRDRGQYEQYF	TGTGCCAGCAGTTCCCGAAGGGACAGGGGGCAATACGAGCAGTACTTC
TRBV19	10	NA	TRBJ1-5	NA	CASHPQPQHF	TGTGCCAGCCACCCACAGCCCCAGCATTTT
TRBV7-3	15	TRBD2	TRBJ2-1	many	CASSLYSGDYNEQFF	TGTGCCAGCAGCTTATATAGCGGGGATTACAATGAGCAGTTCTTC
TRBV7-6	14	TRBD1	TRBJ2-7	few	CTSSLGQGAREQYF	TGTACCAGCAGCTTAGGACAGGGGGCGCGGGAGCAGTACTTC
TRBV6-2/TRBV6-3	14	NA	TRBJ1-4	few	CASSYSSGGEKLFF	TGTGCCAGCAGTTACTCGTCTGGAGGGGAAAAACTGTTTTTT
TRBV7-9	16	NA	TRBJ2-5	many	CASSLIIGGLQETQYF	TGTGCCAGCAGCTTAATTATAGGCGGGTTACAAGAGACCCAGTACTTC
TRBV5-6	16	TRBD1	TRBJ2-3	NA	CASRDSDRVSTDTQYF	TGTGCCAGCAGGGATTCCGACAGGGTGAGCACAGATACGCAGTATTTT
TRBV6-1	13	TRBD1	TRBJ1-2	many	CASSGDRGNGYTF	TGTGCCAGCAGCGGGGACAGGGGGAATGGCTACACCTTC
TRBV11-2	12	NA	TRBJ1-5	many	CASSKINQPQHF	TGTGCCAGCAGCAAGATAAATCAGCCCCAGCATTTT
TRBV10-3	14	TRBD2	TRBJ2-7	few	CALGGEGRGYEQYF	TGTGCCCTCGGGGGGGAGGGCCGGGGGTACGAGCAGTACTTC
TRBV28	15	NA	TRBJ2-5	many	CASSLTGTHKETQYF	TGTGCCAGCAGTTTAACTGGGACACATAAAGAGACCCAGTACTTC